This T cell receptor (beta chain) emerged from a study of blood T cell repertoires in COVID-19. Study background: Some COVID-19 samples were acute and others convalescent; all came from the United States, Italy and Spain. T cells, B-cell-depleted T cells, or PBMCs provided the cDNA or gDNA that served as material.

Only in-frame clones appear in the TCRdb table, and some are missing; sequencing was by immunoSEQ multiplex PCR. The sample shows 300,000 to 400,000 clones, over 70% of them seen only once. V was pared by 5 bases and J by 4 bases, with 3 bases of the junction left unmatched. The V gene's germline CDR1 is LNHDA and CDR2 SQIVND (reference sequence). The CDR3 runs to 14 residues. The sequence derives from a man aged 25-40 years with active or convalescent COVID-19. The material sequenced was peripheral blood. The chain links TRBV19 to TRBJ2-2; 8 nucleotides align to TRBD2. CDR3 sequence: CASSHGGGTGELFF. The CDR3 nucleotides read TGTGCCAGTAGTCACGGGGGGGGCACCGGGGAGCTGTTTTTT.